This TCR beta chain is drawn from a study of blood T cells in healthy people across ages (dated by TCRdb to between 2014 and 2017). For context, the study as a whole: In model experiments, template switching captured roughly one uniquely barcoded TCR beta cDNA molecule for every two T cells. The donors were divided into four age groups: young (average around 17 years), middle-aged (about 39), aged (roughly 66) and long-lived (more than 75). Using deep sequencing normalized with unique cDNA molecular identifiers, the study measured how TCR beta repertoire diversity changes with age. Two additional independent replicas of 1 million unique cDNA reads from the same blood draw were analyzed for two donors (one aged 18 to 30 and one aged 80 or older). What the work shows at the level of the full study, not this receptor alone: The percentage of naive T cells measured by flow cytometry correlated strongly with observed TCR beta diversity. Compared with the aged group, more naive CD4+ T cells, fewer expanded clones and increased TCR diversity were shown by the long-lived group, suggesting age selection. Estimates of total diversity based on one million sequenced T cells were regarded as lower bounds and as underestimates. As age increased, observed TCR beta diversity per million T cells dropped in a roughly linear way, and a significant reduction was already evident by age about 40. Bulk unsorted PBMC profiling prevented conclusive comparison of naive and antigen-experienced compartments. Donor CMV infection status was unknown, potentially confounding age-related changes in expanded clonotypes.

Systemically healthy Caucasian individuals from Russia, roughly 40 in total and aged roughly 6 to 90 years, were included as donors. Ten milliliters of peripheral blood were drawn from each donor into EDTA-treated Vacutainer tubes. Ficoll-Paque density-gradient centrifugation was used to isolate PBMCs, with at least 6 million obtained per sample. Total RNA was extracted from PBMCs with Trizol reagent, with at least 5 micrograms obtained per sample. Naive CD45RAhigh/CD27high T cell percentages were measured by flow cytometry on a PBMC aliquot from every donor. V is pared back by 8 bases and J by 5 bases, with 15 bases lying between the germline termini. The CDR3 covers 13 residues, taking in both the cysteine and the phenylalanine. CDR3 DNA only is kept here, 39 bases in frame from base 1. Library method: 5' RACE. Sequencing was carried out with an Illumina HiSeq 2500. A second roughly 6 to 11 cycle PCR used a sample-barcoded 5' primer and a J-beta primer mix. A unique molecular identifier was introduced onto each TCR beta cDNA molecule by a template-switch 5' adaptor carrying 12 random nucleotides. At least 2.5 million CDR3-containing paired-end reads were obtained from each sample. The Mint cDNA synthesis kit, primed by a TRBC-specific oligonucleotide, was used to synthesize first-strand cDNA from all RNA. After uracil-DNA glycosylase treatment, a first 18-cycle PCR used universal primers M1SS and BC2_uni_R on all cDNA. In the authors' own workflow: Each sample was normalized by randomly selecting 1 million high-quality reads, each carrying a distinct molecular identifier. Reads sharing molecular identifiers were discarded rather than binned into consensus sequences. MiTCR, set to a Q25 quality threshold and the strictest error-elimination algorithm, was used for CDR3 identification, clonotype clustering and error correction. A nonparametric unseen species model using Euler transformation provided a lower-bound estimate of total TCR beta diversity. TCRdb reworked the public reads: Q25 trimming with fastp, MiXCR clone assembly, productive beta chains retained. Rows are unified per CDR3 protein, each entry keeping the most common DNA and genes. TCRdb's processing, not the authors' own work, is the source of the V and J calls. The sample includes 1 million or so distinct CDR3 sequences, with 20% to 25% observed a single time. The top ten constitute approximately 0.7% of the sample.

With respect to this clonotype: Its cognate antigen has yet to be identified. No base qualities exist here, and no much larger clone lies one base off it.

This sample was also put to use in a study of T cells of mothers and their children. The second paper further reports: Nine systemically healthy Caucasian individuals served as donors, namely three mothers together with their six children. cDNA synthesis consumed the entire amount of extracted RNA, loaded at around 1.4 ug RNA in each 15 ul reaction. In the second PCR, the M1S primer added sample barcodes and 2-4 random nucleotides. Each mother yielded over 8 million TCR beta CDR3 reads and each child 3 million to 3.5 million reads. In both related and unrelated pairs, thymic selection shapes the output of TCR recombination in a similar way, with inherited differences having only a minor effect. Normalized repertoire overlap in related mother-child pairs was always slightly higher than in unrelated mother-child pairs, but the difference was never significant. No persistent microchimeric T cell clones were found, with a detection sensitivity of approximately 95 clones per million clonotypes. To look for features that set related mother-child pairs apart from unrelated individuals, the researchers ran deep NGS to compare the TCR beta repertoires of mothers and children. On average, the children were around 11 +/- 4 years old, while the mothers were about 40 +/- 4 years old. After adapter ligation with NEBNext reagents, the libraries were sequenced on Illumina HiSeq 2000 with 100+100 nt paired-end reads. Mother and child libraries were prepared a month apart and sequenced in separate runs to prevent cross-contamination. Between roughly 500,000 and 2,100,000 distinct TCR beta clonotypes were identified per donor. Naive TCR beta clonotypes were estimated from low-frequency clonotypes matched to each donor's FACS-determined naive share, without sorting.

This receptor was identified in a girl aged 2 to 9 in good health. In this chain, TRBV12-3 or TRBV12-4 is recombined with TRBJ2-5, with TRBD2 tentatively as D gene (7 bases match). The specimen was blood. The DNA sequence is given as TGTGCCAGCGATCCGGGGGGCTCGGAGACCCAGTACTTC. The encoded protein is CASDPGGSETQYF.